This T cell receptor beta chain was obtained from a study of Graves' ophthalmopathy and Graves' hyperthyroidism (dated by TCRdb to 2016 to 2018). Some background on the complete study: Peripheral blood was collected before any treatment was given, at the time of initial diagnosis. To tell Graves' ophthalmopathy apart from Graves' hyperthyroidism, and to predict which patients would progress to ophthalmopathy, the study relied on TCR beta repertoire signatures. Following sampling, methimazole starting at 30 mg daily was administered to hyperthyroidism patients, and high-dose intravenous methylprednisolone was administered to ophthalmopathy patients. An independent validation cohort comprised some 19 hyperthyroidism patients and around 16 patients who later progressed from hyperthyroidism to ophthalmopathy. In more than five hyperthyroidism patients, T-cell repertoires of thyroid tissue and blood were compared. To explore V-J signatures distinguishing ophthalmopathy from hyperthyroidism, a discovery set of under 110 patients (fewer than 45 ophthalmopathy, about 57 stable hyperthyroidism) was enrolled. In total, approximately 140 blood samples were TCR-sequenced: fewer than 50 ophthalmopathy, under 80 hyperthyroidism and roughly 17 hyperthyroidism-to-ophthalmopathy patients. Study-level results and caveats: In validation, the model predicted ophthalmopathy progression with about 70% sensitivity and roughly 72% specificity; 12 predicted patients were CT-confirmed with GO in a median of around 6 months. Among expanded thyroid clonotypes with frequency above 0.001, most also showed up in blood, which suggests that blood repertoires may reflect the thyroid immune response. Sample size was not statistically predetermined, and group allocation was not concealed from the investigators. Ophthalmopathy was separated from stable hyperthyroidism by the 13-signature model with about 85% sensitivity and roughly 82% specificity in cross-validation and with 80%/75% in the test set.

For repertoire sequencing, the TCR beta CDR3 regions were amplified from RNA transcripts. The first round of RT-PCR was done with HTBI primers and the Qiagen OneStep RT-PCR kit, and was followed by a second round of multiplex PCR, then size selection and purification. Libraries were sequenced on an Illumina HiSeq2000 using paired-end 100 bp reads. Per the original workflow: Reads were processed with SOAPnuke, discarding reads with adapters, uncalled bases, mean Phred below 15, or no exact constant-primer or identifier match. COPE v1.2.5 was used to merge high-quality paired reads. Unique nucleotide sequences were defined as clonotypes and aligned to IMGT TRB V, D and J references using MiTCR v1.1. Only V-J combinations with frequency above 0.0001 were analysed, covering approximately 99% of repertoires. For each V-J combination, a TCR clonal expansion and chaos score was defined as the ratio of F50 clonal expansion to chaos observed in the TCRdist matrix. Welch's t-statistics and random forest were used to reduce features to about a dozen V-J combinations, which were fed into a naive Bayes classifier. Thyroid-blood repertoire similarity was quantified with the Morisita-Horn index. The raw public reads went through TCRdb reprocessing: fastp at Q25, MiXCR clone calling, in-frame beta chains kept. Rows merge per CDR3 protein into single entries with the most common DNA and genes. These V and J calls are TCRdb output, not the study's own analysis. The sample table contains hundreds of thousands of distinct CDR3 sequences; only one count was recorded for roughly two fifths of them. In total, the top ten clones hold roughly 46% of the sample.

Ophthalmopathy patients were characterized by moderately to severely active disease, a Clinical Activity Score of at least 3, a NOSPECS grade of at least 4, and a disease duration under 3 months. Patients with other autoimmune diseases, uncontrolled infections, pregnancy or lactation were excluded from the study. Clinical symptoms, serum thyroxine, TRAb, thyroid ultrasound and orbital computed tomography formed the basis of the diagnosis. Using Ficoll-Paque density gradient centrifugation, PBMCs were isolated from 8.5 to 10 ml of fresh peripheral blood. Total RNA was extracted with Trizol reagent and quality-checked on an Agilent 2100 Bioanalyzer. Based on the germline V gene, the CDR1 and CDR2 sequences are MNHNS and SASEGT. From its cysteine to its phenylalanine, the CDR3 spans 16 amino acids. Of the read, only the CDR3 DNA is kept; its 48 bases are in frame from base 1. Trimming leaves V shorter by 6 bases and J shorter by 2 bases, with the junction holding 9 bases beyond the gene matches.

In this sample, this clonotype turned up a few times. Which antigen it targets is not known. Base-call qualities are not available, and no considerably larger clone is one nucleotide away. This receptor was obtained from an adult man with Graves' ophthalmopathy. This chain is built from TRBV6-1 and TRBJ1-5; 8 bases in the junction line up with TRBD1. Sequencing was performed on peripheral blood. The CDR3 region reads CASRKAGGGGNQPQHF. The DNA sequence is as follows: TGTGCCAGCAGAAAAGCAGGGGGCGGAGGCAATCAGCCCCAGCATTTT.